Each of the 12 T cell receptor beta chains below was sequenced from the same sample in a study of T cells expressing NK-cell markers. TCRdb re-called the 5' RACE reads and catalogs CDR3 proteins one per entry, DNA excluded. Its clone listing holds about 150,000 distinct CDR3 sequences. The specimen was blood T cells: a sorted CD56 or NKG2C T cell subset, CD4+ or CD8+ T cells, or bulk PBMC T cells (not recorded which). These receptors were taken from a woman in her forties or fifties in good health.

The V and J genes are TRBV9 and TRBJ2-5; TCRdb calls TRBD1, which cannot be checked without DNA. CDR3 length equals 13 residues. CDR1 SGDLS and CDR2 YYNGEE come from the germline V gene. CDR3 loop: CASSGAEKGTQYF.

The chain combines TRBV5-6 with TRBJ2-7; TCRdb indicates TRBD1, and absent DNA this call remains unverified. This CDR3 has 13 residues. From germline, CDR1 is SGHDT and CDR2 YYEEEE. This CDR3 is CASSLTWTAEQYF.

This chain joins TRBV12-3 or TRBV12-4 and TRBJ2-1; TCRdb's D call of TRBD1 is untestable without DNA. The CDR3 is 15 amino acids. The CDR3 reads CASSLQGARLNEQFF.

V gene TRBV14 combines with J gene TRBJ2-2. This CDR3 spans 16 amino acids. From germline, CDR1 is SGHDN and CDR2 FVKESK. CDR3 in amino acids: CASSQILGEWAGELFF. Based on the CDR3 plus reference TRBV14 and TRBJ2-2, the full variable domain is EAGVTQFPSHSVIEKGQTVTLRCDPISGHDNLYWYRRVMGKEIKFLLHFVKESKQDESGMPNNRFLAERTGGTYSTLKVQPAELEDSGVYFCASSQILGEWAGELFFGEGSRLTVL.

The V and J genes are TRBV29-1 and TRBJ2-5; TCRdb reports TRBD2, a call that lacks DNA to check it against. The germline V gene has CDR1 SQVTM and CDR2 ANQGSEA. This CDR3 spans 11 amino acids. This chain's CDR3 is CSGLSAETQYF.

This chain links TRBV6-5 with TRBJ1-1. The CDR3 is 11 amino acids. CDR1 and CDR2 from the germline V gene are MNHEY and SVGAGI. The CDR3 is CASSVGPEAFF.

The chain couples TRBV5-5 to TRBJ2-5; TCRdb picks TRBD2, but there is no DNA to check that call. The germline CDR1 and CDR2 sequences are SGHKS and YYEKEE (reference sequence). This CDR3 is 15 amino acids long. CDR3 loop: CASSLGRAIQETQYF.

V gene TRBV27 combines with J gene TRBJ2-1; TCRdb's assignment of TRBD1 cannot be checked, as there is no DNA. The CDR3 loop spans 20 amino acids. The germline CDR1 and CDR2 sequences are MNHEY and SMNVEV (reference sequence). The CDR3 region is CASSRTPGQGASSSYNEQFF.

The J gene is TRBJ2-5, the V gene TRBV6-1; TCRdb gives TRBD2 as the D gene, but with no DNA this cannot be confirmed. The CDR3 spans 16 residues. The germline V gene has CDR1 MNHNS and CDR2 SASEGT. The CDR3 loop is CASSVGGGSGSETQYF.

The chain combines TRBV4-1 with TRBJ1-2. The CDR3 sequence is 16 residues long. Germline V gene sequence: CDR1 MGHRA, CDR2 YSYEKL. CDR3 region: CASSHDDTSHNYGYTF.

V is TRBV5-6 and J is TRBJ2-2. The germline CDR1 and CDR2 sequences are SGHDT and YYEEEE. The CDR3 consists of 15 residues. The CDR3 loop is CASSSRKTLTGELFF.

This sequence joins TRBV7-4 and TRBJ2-1. Germline assignment: CDR1 SGHVT and CDR2 SQSDAQ. The CDR3 is made up of 16 amino acids. CDR3 sequence reads: CASSLGSFGSYNEQFF. Together with reference TRBV7-4 and TRBJ2-1, the CDR3 gives the full variable domain: GAGVSQSPRYKVAKRGRDVALRCDSISGHVTLYWYRQTLGQGSEVLTYSQSDAQRDKSGRPSGRFSAERPERSVSTLKIQRTEQGDSAVYLCASSLGSFGSYNEQFFGPGTRLTVL.